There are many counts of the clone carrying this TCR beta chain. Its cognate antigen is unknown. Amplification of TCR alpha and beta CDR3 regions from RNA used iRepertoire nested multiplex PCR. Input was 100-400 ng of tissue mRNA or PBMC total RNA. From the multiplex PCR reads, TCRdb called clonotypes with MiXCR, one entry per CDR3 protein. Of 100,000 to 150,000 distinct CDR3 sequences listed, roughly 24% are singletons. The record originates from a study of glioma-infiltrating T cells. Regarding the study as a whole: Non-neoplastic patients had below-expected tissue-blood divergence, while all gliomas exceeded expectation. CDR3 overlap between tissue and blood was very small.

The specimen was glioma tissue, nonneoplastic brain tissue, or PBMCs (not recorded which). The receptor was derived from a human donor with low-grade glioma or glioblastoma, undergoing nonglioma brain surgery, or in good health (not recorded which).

The chain's CDR3 is CASSQDPSGSSETQYF. Here the CDR3 DNA reads TGCGCCAGCAGCCAAGATCCGTCCGGGAGCAGCGAGACCCAGTACTTC. The chain couples TRBV4-3 to TRBJ2-5, with D possibly matching TRBD2 (6 bases). Trimming removed 0 bases from V and 5 bases from J, with 16 bases in between. The CDR3 contains 16 residues. Germline lookup yields CDR1 LGHNA and CDR2 YSLEER.